This entry lists 23 T cell receptor beta chains sequenced from one sample in a study of T cells in Graves' hyperthyroidism and ophthalmopathy. Regions amplified from RNA transcripts were the TCR beta CDR3 regions. Primed by the HTBI set, a first-round RT-PCR was run on the TCR CDR3. TCRdb processed the multiplex PCR reads anew with MiXCR; each CDR3 protein has one entry. The repertoire holds 610,000 or so distinct CDR3 sequences, with roughly 50% as singletons. Sequenced input: peripheral blood or thyroid tissue (not recorded which). The receptors here all came from a woman in her late teens or twenties with Graves' hyperthyroidism.

The J gene is TRBJ2-1, the V gene TRBV14, with 9 nucleotides matching TRBD2. This CDR3 has 16 residues. Germline CDR1 is SGHDN and CDR2 is FVKESK. After removal of 1 base from V and 3 bases from J, the junction contained 4 bases not matched to a gene. Here the CDR3 DNA reads TGTGCCAGCAGCCAAGCGTCTAGCGGGAACTACAATGAGCAGTTCTTC. Translation: CASSQASSGNYNEQFF.

This clonotype was recorded many times. The chain carries TRBV29-1 and TRBJ2-7; 8 bases fit TRBD2. With V trimmed by 0 bases and J by 3 bases, 1 base remained unmatched. The CDR3 runs to 13 residues. Germline V gene data show CDR1 as SQVTM and CDR2 as ANQGSEA. The CDR3 sequence: CSVEDRGGYEQYF. The CDR3 DNA follows: TGCAGCGTTGAAGATCGGGGGGGCTACGAGCAGTACTTC.

This chain joins TRBV7-9 and TRBJ1-4; maybe TRBD1 (5 bases). CDR1 is SEHNR and CDR2 is FQNEAQ in the germline V gene (reference sequence). CDR3 length: 15 residues. V lost 5 bases and J lost 8, with 18 bases in between. The CDR3 DNA sequence: TGTGCCAGCAGCCAAGTAGTACAGGAAGGCGAAAAACTGTTTTTT. Protein sequence: CASSQVVQEGEKLFF. The full variable domain, its missing parts supplied by reference TRBV7-9 and TRBJ1-4, is DTGVSQNPRHKITKRGQNVTFRCDPISEHNRLYWYRQTLGQGPEFLTYFQNEAQLEKSRLLSDRFSAERPKGSFSTLEIQRTEQGDSAMYLCASSQVVQEGEKLFFGSGTQLSVL.

In DNA form, the CDR3 reads TGTGCCACCAGCAGAGTTGTAGGGTCACCCCTCCACTTT. Translated, it gives CATSRVVGSPLHF. The chain employs TRBV15 and TRBJ1-6, with no clear D. The CDR3 is made up of 13 amino acids. Germline V gives CDR1 LNHNV, CDR2 YYDKDF (reference sequence). The V end was cut by 1 base, the J end by 10 bases, with 8 bases between.

For the CDR3, the DNA is TGTGCCAGCAGCTATACTAGCGCGGGGGAGACCCAGTACTTC. This encodes CASSYTSAGETQYF. This rearrangement joins TRBV11-1 to TRBJ2-5; TRBD2 aligns across 7 bases. Germline CDR1 reads SGHAT; CDR2 reads FQDESV (reference sequence). Losses at the gene ends were 4 bases for V and 5 bases for J; bases not matched to a gene: 7. The CDR3 totals 14 residues.

In its sample, this clonotype was seen many times. This sequence joins TRBV7-2 and TRBJ2-7; the D call may be TRBD1 or TRBD2 (6 bases each). The CDR3 has 15 residues. Trimming removed 4 bases from V and 3 bases from J, with 16 bases in between. Germline CDR1 is SGHTA and CDR2 is FQGNSA. The CDR3 spells CASSSAVGGYYEQYF. For the CDR3, the DNA is TGTGCCAGCAGCTCTGCGGTGGGGGGCTACTACGAGCAGTACTTC.

This clonotype was counted at least ten times. J is TRBJ2-2 and V is TRBV12-3 or TRBV12-4, with a tentative D call TRBD1 (6 bases). The V end was cut by 6 bases, the J end by 0 bases, with 11 bases between. CDR3 size: 15 residues. The CDR3, as DNA: TGTGCCAGCAGCCCAGGACAGACGAACACCGGGGAGCTGTTTTTT. This translates into CASSPGQTNTGELFF.

This clonotype occurred many times. The J gene is TRBJ1-5, the V gene TRBV20-1, with 9 bases that match TRBD1. CDR1 and CDR2 from the germline V gene are DFQATT and SNEGSKA (reference sequence). V shed 6 bases, J shed 3 bases, and the junction held 21 bases outside the gene matches. This CDR3 spans 19 amino acids. The CDR3 is CSAYKSGTGQGSFNQPQHF. The CDR3, as DNA: TGCAGTGCATACAAATCCGGGACAGGGCAAGGGAGCTTCAATCAGCCCCAGCATTTT.

Regarding this clonotype: Possible read error: a much larger clone is one base away. This chain joins TRBV2 and TRBJ1-5, with no clear D. The CDR3 has 13 residues. V was trimmed by 3 bases and J by 3 bases, leaving 6 bases between them. Germline CDR1 and CDR2: SNHLY and FYNNEI. In nucleotides, the CDR3 is TGTGCCAGCAGTGAGGGATCCAATCAGCCCCAGCATTTT. Its translation: CASSEGSNQPQHF. Looking up the rest from reference TRBV2 and TRBJ1-5 gives the full variable domain: EPEVTQTPSHQVTQMGQEVILRCVPISNHLYFYWYRQILGQKVEFLVSFYNNEISEKSEIFDDQFSVERPDGSNFTLKIRSTKLEDSAMYFCASSEGSNQPQHFGDGTRLSIL.

This chain connects TRBV29-1 to TRBJ1-5; D is possibly TRBD1 (6 bases). The germline V and J ends were trimmed by 8 bases and 6 bases, with 14 bases remaining between them. This CDR3 is 12 amino acids long. CDR1 is SQVTM and CDR2 is ANQGSEA in the germline V gene. CDR3 nucleotide sequence: TGCAGCAGTACACAGGGAGCTCAGCCCCAGCATTTT. It translates to CSSTQGAQPQHF.

This clonotype was recorded many times. This chain connects TRBV10-3 to TRBJ1-2; D might be TRBD1 (5 bases). CDR1 and CDR2 from the germline V gene are ENHRY and SYGVKD. The length of the CDR3 is 16 residues. The germline V and J ends were trimmed by 0 bases and 4 bases, with 15 bases remaining between them. The CDR3 bases are TGTGCCATCAGTGAGTCGAAGGGGTCTCGGACCTATGGCTACACCTTC. Translated: CAISESKGSRTYGYTF.

This clonotype was seen repeatedly, ten times or more. The rearrangement uses TRBV7-3 and TRBJ2-2; a possible D gene is TRBD1 (5 bases). The germline gives CDR1 SGHTA, CDR2 FQGTGA. V shed 6 bases and J shed 7 bases, with 21 bases lying between them. This CDR3 has 16 amino acids. The CDR3 region has the DNA TGTGCCAGCAGAAAGGGGCTATCGACCGCCGGCGGGGAGCTGTTTTTT. It translates to CASRKGLSTAGGELFF.

The table lists this clonotype with many counts. This chain uses TRBV7-9 with TRBJ1-4, with TRBD1 identical over 9 bases. Germline-derived CDR1 and CDR2 are SEHNR and FQNEAQ (reference sequence). After removal of 5 bases from V and 2 bases from J, the junction contained 3 bases not matched to a gene. This CDR3 has 15 amino acids. In nucleotides, the CDR3 is TGTGCCAGCAGCGGACAGGGGAACACTAATGAAAAACTGTTTTTT. Protein sequence: CASSGQGNTNEKLFF.

This clonotype has ten or more counts. The chain joins TRBV3-1 to TRBJ1-4, with a possible D match to TRBD1 (5 bases). V lost 4 bases to trimming and J lost 6 bases, with 9 bases between them. The CDR3 loop spans 13 amino acids. The germline gives CDR1 LGHDT, CDR2 YNNKEL (reference sequence). Here the CDR3 DNA reads TGTGCCAGCAGCCGGGGGGGTGATGAAAAACTGTTTTTT. This sequence encodes CASSRGGDEKLFF.

CDR3 sequence reads: CASSRGTGYSTDTQYF. DNA of the CDR3: TGTGCCAGCAGCCGAGGGACAGGCTACTCCACAGATACGCAGTATTTT. J is TRBJ2-3 and V is TRBV7-8; 8 nucleotides line up with TRBD1. V lost 5 bases, J lost 2 bases, and 9 bases stayed unmatched. Germline values: CDR1 SGHVS, CDR2 FQNEAQ. The CDR3 runs to 16 residues.

This clonotype was detected many times. The chain recombines TRBV6-1 with TRBJ1-2, with a tentative D call TRBD1 (5 bases). V lost 4 bases and J lost 0, with 15 bases in between. Germline loops: CDR1 MNHNS, CDR2 SASEGT. The CDR3 is made up of 16 amino acids. DNA for the CDR3: TGTGCCAGCAGTGTTTCGGGGACCCAATCTAACTATGGCTACACCTTC. Translation gives CASSVSGTQSNYGYTF.

The table lists this clonotype with many counts. The chain is built from TRBV20-1 and TRBJ2-5, with 9 positions matching TRBD2. The V and J ends lost 3 bases and 2 bases, in that order; junction bases with no gene match: 4. Looked up from germline, CDR1 is DFQATT and CDR2 is SNEGSKA (reference sequence). The CDR3 loop spans 14 amino acids. CDR3 in amino acids: CSASVLAGQETQYF. In DNA, the CDR3 is TGCAGTGCTAGTGTTCTAGCGGGACAAGAGACCCAGTACTTC.

V gene TRBV24-1 combines with J gene TRBJ2-5; 9 bases agree with TRBD2. Trimming took 12 bases from V and 5 from J; bases not matched to a gene: 18. Germline V gene sequence: CDR1 KGHDR, CDR2 SFDVKD. The CDR3 has 16 residues. CDR3 nucleotide sequence: TGTGCCTGGGGGGGGAGGCTAGCGGGATTTGAGGAGACCCAGTACTTC. This codes for CAWGGRLAGFEETQYF.

The chain joins TRBV14 to TRBJ1-1, with D tentatively TRBD1 (6 bases). This CDR3 region has 16 residues. Germline V CDR1 and CDR2: SGHDN, FVKESK. Trimming removed 4 bases from V and 4 bases from J, with 19 bases in between. CDR3 loop: CASSPLSRGIGTEAFF. The CDR3 region has the DNA TGTGCCAGCAGCCCCCTAAGCAGGGGAATAGGCACTGAAGCTTTCTTT.

The rearrangement links TRBV24-1 to TRBJ1-2; the match to TRBD1 covers 7 bases. There are 11 residues in the CDR3. Germline V lookup: CDR1 KGHDR, CDR2 SFDVKD. V shed 11 bases and J 8 bases; nucleotides not matched to a gene: 7. The CDR3 nucleotides read TGTGCCAAAGACAGGGCTTACGGCTACACCTTC. It yields the protein CAKDRAYGYTF.

This clonotype showed up many times. The chain employs TRBV6-5 and TRBJ2-7; no clear D. V lost 0 bases, J lost 3 bases, and 6 bases lay in between. CDR1 and CDR2 (germline): MNHEY, SVGAGI. There are 13 residues in the CDR3. The CDR3 DNA sequence: TGTGCCAGCAGTTACTCCTGGAACTACGAGCAGTACTTC. Its protein is CASSYSWNYEQYF.

The CDR3 here is CASSRSQGYSYQETQYF. The CDR3 DNA follows: TGCGCCAGCAGTAGGTCGCAGGGATATTCGTACCAAGAGACCCAGTACTTC. The rearrangement joins TRBV4-3 to TRBJ2-5; D perhaps matches TRBD1 (5 bases). The CDR3 extends over 17 amino acids. V gave up 6 bases and J gave up 0 bases, with 20 bases separating them. In germline, CDR1 is LGHNA, CDR2 YSLEER.

The chain uses TRBV10-3 and TRBJ1-6; no clear D gene. Germline V gene sequence: CDR1 ENHRY, CDR2 SYGVKD. CDR3 length equals 14 residues. Deletions cut 2 bases from V and 10 bases from J, with 12 bases between. The DNA for the CDR3 is TGTGCCATCAGTGAGCCGACTAGCGGGTCACCCCTCCACTTT. Translated, it gives CAISEPTSGSPLHF.